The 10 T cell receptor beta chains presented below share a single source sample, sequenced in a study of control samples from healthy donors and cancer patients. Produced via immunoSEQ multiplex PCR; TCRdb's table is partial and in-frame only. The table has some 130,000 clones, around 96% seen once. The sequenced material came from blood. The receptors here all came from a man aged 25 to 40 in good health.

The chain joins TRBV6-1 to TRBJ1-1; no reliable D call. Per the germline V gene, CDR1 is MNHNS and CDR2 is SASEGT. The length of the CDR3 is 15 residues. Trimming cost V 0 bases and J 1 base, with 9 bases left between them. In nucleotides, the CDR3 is TGTGCCAGCAGTGAAGCGGGATTTTCGAACACTGAAGCTTTCTTT. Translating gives CASSEAGFSNTEAFF.

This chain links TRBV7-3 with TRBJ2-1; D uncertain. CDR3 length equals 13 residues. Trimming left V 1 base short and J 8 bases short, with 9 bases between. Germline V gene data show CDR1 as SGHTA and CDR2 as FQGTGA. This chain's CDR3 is CASSLKVLDEQFF. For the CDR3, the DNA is TGTGCCAGCAGCTTAAAGGTCCTCGATGAGCAGTTCTTC.

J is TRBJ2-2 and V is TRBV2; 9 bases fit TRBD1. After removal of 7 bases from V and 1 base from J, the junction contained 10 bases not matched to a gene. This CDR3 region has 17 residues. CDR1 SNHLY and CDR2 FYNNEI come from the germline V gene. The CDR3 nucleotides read TGTGCCAGCACCCCCATTGGACAGGGGCGGAACACCGGGGAGCTGTTTTTT. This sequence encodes CASTPIGQGRNTGELFF.

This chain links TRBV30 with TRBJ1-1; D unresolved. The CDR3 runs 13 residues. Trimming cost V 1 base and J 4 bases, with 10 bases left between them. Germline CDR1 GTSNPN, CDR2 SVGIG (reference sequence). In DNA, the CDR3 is TGTGCCTGGAGTGGTGTGGAAGGCACTGAAGCTTTCTTT. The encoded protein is CAWSGVEGTEAFF.

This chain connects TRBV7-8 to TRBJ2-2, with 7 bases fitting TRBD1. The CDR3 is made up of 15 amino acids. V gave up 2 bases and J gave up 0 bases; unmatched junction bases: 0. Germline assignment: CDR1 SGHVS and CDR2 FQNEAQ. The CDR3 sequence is CASSLQGANTGELFF. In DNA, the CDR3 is TGTGCCAGCAGCTTACAGGGGGCGAACACCGGGGAGCTGTTTTTT.

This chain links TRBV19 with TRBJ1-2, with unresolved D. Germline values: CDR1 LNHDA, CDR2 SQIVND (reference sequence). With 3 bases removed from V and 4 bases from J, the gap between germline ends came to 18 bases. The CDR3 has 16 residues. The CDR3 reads CASSISTYTAGYGYTF. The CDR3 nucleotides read TGTGCCAGTAGTATCTCGACTTATACGGCCGGCTATGGCTACACCTTC.

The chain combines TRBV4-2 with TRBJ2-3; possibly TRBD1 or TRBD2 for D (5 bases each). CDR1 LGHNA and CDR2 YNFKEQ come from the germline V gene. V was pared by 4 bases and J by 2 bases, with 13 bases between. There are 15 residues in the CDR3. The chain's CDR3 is CASSLGTGPTDTQYF. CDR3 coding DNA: TGTGCCAGCAGCCTGGGGACGGGCCCCACAGATACGCAGTATTTT.

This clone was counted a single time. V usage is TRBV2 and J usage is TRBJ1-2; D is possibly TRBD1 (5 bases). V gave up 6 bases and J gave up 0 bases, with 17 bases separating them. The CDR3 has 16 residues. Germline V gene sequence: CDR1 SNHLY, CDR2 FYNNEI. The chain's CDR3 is CASRVWQDISNYGYTF. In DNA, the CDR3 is TGTGCCAGCAGGGTTTGGCAGGACATCTCTAACTATGGCTACACCTTC.

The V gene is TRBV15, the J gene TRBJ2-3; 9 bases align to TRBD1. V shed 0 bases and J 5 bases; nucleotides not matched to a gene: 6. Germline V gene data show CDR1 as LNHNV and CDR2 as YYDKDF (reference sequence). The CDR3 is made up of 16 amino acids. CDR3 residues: CATSRDGTGLRDTQYF. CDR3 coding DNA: TGTGCCACCAGCAGAGACGGGACAGGGTTACGAGATACGCAGTATTTT.

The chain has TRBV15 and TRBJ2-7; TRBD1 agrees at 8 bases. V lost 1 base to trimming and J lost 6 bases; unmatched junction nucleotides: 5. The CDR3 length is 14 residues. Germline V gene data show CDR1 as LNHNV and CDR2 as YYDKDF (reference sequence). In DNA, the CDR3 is TGTGCCACCAGCAGAGTCCCCGGGACAGGCGAGCAGTACTTC. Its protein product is CATSRVPGTGEQYF.